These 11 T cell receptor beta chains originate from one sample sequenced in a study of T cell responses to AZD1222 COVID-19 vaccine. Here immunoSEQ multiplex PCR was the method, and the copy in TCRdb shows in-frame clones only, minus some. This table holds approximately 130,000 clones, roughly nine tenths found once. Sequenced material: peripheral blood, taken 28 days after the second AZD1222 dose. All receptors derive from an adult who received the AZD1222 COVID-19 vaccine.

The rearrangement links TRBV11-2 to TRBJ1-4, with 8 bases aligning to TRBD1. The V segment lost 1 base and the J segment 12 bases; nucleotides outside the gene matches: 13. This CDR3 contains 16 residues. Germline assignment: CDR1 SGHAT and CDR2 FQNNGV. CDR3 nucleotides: TGTGCCAGCAGCTTAGCCGGACAGGGAGGAACCTGGGAACTGTTTTTT. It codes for CASSLAGQGGTWELFF.

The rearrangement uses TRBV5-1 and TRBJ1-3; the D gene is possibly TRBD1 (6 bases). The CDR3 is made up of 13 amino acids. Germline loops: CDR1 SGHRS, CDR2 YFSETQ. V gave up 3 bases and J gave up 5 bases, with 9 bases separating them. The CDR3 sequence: CASSSGQRNTIYF. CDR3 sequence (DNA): TGCGCCAGCAGCTCTGGACAGAGAAACACCATATATTTT.

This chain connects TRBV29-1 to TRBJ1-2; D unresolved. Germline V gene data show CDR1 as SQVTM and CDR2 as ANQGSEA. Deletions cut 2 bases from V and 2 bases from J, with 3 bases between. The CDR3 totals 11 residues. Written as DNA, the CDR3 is TGCAGCGTTGAACTGAACTATGGCTACACCTTC. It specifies CSVELNYGYTF.

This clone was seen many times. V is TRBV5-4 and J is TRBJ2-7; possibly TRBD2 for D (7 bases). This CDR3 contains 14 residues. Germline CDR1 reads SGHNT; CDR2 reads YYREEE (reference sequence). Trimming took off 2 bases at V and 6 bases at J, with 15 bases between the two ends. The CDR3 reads CASSFGTGRGEQYF. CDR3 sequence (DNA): TGTGCCAGCAGCTTTGGAACAGGGAGGGGCGAGCAGTACTTC.

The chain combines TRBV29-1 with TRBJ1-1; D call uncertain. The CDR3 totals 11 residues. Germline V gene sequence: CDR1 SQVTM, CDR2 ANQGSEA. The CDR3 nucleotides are TGCAGAGGGAGCAGTCGGTATGAAGCTTTCTTT. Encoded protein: CRGSSRYEAFF.

Here the CDR3 DNA reads TGTGCCAGTAGTAGCGGCAGCAAGTTAGCTAACTATGGCTACACCTTC. Encoded protein: CASSSGSKLANYGYTF. V is TRBV19 and J is TRBJ1-2; no clear D gene. Trimming left V 4 bases short and J 0 bases short, with 15 bases between. The CDR3 extends over 16 amino acids. Germline V gene sequence: CDR1 LNHDA, CDR2 SQIVND (reference sequence).

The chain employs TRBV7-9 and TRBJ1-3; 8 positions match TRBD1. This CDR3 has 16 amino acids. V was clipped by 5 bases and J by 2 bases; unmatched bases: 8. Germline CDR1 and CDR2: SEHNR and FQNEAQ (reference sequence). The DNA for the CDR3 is TGTGCCAGCAGCGAAACAGGGGGGATTCCTGGAAACACCATATATTTT. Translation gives CASSETGGIPGNTIYF.

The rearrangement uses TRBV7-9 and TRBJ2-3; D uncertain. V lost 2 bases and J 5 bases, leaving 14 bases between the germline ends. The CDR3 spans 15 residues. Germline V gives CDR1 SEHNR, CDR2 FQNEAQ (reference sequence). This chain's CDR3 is CASSLSPQPGDTQYF. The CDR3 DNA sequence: TGTGCCAGCAGCTTATCCCCGCAGCCTGGAGATACGCAGTATTTT.

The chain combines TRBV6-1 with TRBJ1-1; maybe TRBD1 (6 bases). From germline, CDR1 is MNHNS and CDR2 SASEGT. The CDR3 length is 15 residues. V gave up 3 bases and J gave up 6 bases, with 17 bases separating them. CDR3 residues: CASSDTGGGWPEAFF. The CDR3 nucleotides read TGTGCCAGCAGTGATACGGGGGGCGGATGGCCTGAAGCTTTCTTT.

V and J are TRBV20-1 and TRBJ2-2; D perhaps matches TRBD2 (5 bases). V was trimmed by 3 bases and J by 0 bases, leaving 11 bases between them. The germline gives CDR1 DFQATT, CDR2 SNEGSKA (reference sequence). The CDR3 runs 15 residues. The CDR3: CSASWGVANTGELFF. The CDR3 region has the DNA TGCAGTGCTAGTTGGGGAGTCGCGAACACCGGGGAGCTGTTTTTT.

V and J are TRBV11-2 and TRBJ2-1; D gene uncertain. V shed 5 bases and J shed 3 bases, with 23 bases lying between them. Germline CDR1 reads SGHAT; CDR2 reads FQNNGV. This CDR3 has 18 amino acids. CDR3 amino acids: CASSKPLPGQTLYNEQFF. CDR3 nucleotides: TGTGCCAGCAGCAAACCCTTGCCCGGCCAGACCCTCTACAATGAGCAGTTCTTC. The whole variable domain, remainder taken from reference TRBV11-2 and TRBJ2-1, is EAGVAQSPRYKIIEKRQSVAFWCNPISGHATLYWYQQILGQGPKLLIQFQNNGVVDDSQLPKDRFSAERLKGVDSTLKIQPAKLEDSAVYLCASSKPLPGQTLYNEQFFGPGTRLTVL.